Included here is one T cell receptor beta chain sequence, with context. The sample originates from a study of shared T cell receptors in the human thymus. Generated by immunoSEQ multiplex PCR, the TCRdb table keeps only in-frame clones and is missing some. The profile shows about 730,000 clones, roughly 85% of them singletons. This CDR3 region has 16 residues. Losses at the gene ends were 2 bases for V and 4 bases for J; bases not matched to a gene: 11. The germline gives CDR1 SGHNT, CDR2 YYREEE (reference sequence). These data were also reused for a study on human thymus T cells. As that report states: Resections from corrective heart surgery supplied the thymus tissue. Thymic and blood repertoires seemed to favor certain V and J genes.

This receptor was identified in a girl under three years old with a congenital heart defect. Source material: thymocytes. V is TRBV5-4 and J is TRBJ1-2, with 7 bases identical to TRBD1. The CDR3 loop is CASSFLRDSTIYGYTF. The CDR3 nucleotides are TGTGCCAGCAGCTTCCTCCGGGACAGCACGATCTATGGCTACACCTTC.